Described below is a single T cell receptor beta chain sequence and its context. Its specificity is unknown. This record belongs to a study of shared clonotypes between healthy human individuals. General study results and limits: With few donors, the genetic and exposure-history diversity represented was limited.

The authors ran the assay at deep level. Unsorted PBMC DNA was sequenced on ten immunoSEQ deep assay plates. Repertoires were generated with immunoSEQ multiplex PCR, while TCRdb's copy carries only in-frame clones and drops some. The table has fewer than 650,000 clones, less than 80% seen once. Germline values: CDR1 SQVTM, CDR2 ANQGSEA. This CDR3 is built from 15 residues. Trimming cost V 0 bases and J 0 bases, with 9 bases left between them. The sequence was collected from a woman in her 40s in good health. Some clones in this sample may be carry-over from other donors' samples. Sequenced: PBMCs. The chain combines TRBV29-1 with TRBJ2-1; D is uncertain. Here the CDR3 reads CSVEDPRGSYNEQFF. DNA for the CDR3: TGCAGCGTTGAAGATCCCAGAGGCTCCTACAATGAGCAGTTCTTC.